The 21 T cell receptor beta chains given below trace back to one sample, sequenced in a study of cytomegalovirus exposure and HLA in healthy donors. Researchers ran the PCR with 60 Vbeta and 13 Jbeta primers. Profiling relied on immunoSEQ multiplex PCR, and the TCRdb table lists in-frame clones only, not all of them. The table lists over 100,000 clones, 69% of them singletons. Material for sequencing was PBMCs. The receptors originated from an older woman in good health and CMV-seropositive.

V and J are TRBV5-4 and TRBJ2-7; maybe TRBD1 (5 bases). Germline V gene lookup returns CDR1 SGHNT and CDR2 YYREEE (reference sequence). The length of the CDR3 is 13 residues. With 4 bases removed from V and 4 bases from J, the gap between germline ends came to 12 bases. Here the CDR3 reads CASSQQGPYEQYF. CDR3 sequence (DNA): TGTGCCAGCAGCCAGCAGGGTCCGTACGAGCAGTACTTC.

This clone has a handful of counts. The chain uses TRBV19 and TRBJ1-6; the D gene is possibly TRBD1 (6 bases). CDR1 is LNHDA and CDR2 is SQIVND in the germline V gene (reference sequence). The CDR3 is 13 amino acids. CDR3 sequence: CATGTPYNSPLHF. As DNA, the CDR3 is TGTGCGACCGGGACACCTTATAATTCACCCCTCCACTTT.

J is TRBJ2-3 and V is TRBV6-1, with 10 nucleotides matching TRBD2. The CDR3 covers 15 residues. Trimming cost V 6 bases and J 1 base; bases outside gene matches: 4. CDR1 and CDR2 from the germline V gene are MNHNS and SASEGT. CDR3 protein: CASRPGLAGTDTQYF. As DNA, the CDR3 is TGTGCCAGCAGACCTGGACTAGCGGGCACAGATACGCAGTATTTT.

The chain links TRBV7-9 to TRBJ2-7, with 7 bases lining up with TRBD2. The CDR3 length is 16 residues. Germline trimming cut 5 bases from V and 2 bases from J; bases unmatched to any gene: 12. Germline V gene data show CDR1 as SEHNR and CDR2 as FQNEAQ (reference sequence). The chain's CDR3 is CASSTWGEGLTYEQYF. Written as DNA, the CDR3 is TGTGCCAGCAGCACGTGGGGGGAGGGACTTACCTACGAGCAGTACTTC. The variable domain in full, with the rest retrieved from reference TRBV7-9 and TRBJ2-7, is DTGVSQNPRHKITKRGQNVTFRCDPISEHNRLYWYRQTLGQGPEFLTYFQNEAQLEKSRLLSDRFSAERPKGSFSTLEIQRTEQGDSAMYLCASSTWGEGLTYEQYFGPGTRLTVT.

The gene calls are TRBV7-2 and TRBJ1-2; 8 bases line up with TRBD1. The CDR3 has 14 residues. The V and J ends lost 6 bases and 2 bases, in that order; junction bases with no gene match: 5. Germline CDR1 and CDR2: SGHTA and FQGNSA. CDR3 nucleotide sequence: TGTGCCAGCAGGGCCAGGACAGGGAACTATGGCTACACCTTC. It encodes CASRARTGNYGYTF.

The rearrangement uses TRBV19 and TRBJ1-1, with 9 bases identical to TRBD1. With V trimmed by 7 bases and J by 5 bases, 8 bases remained unmatched. CDR1 and CDR2 (germline): LNHDA, SQIVND (reference sequence). This CDR3 is 14 amino acids long. The CDR3 loop reads CASTNRGRKTEAFF. CDR3 DNA: TGTGCCAGTACAAACAGGGGGCGGAAAACTGAAGCTTTCTTT.

The CDR3: CSAAGGGNTGELFF. CDR3 bases: TGCAGCGCTGCCGGGGGGGGAAACACCGGGGAGCTGTTTTTT. The chain links TRBV29-1 to TRBJ2-2; TRBD2 aligns across 8 bases. CDR3 length: 14 residues. Per the germline V gene, CDR1 is SQVTM and CDR2 is ANQGSEA. Trimming at V came to 7 bases and at J to 2 bases, leaving 6 bases not matched to a gene.

The DNA of the CDR3 is TGTGCCAGCAGCTTTCGAGGTTTGCAGAAGAACTCAGTTGAAGCTTTCTTT. It translates to CASSFRGLQKNSVEAFF. The gene calls are TRBV5-6 and TRBJ1-1; D remains unclear. The CDR3 is 17 residues long. The V end was cut by 2 bases, the J end by 7 bases, with 24 bases between. Germline V CDR1 and CDR2: SGHDT, YYEEEE.

The rearrangement uses TRBV30 and TRBJ2-7, with 8 bases aligning to TRBD1. Germline V lookup: CDR1 GTSNPN, CDR2 SVGIG (reference sequence). This CDR3 has 13 amino acids. The trim removed 0 bases at V and 4 bases at J, leaving 2 bases unmatched. This CDR3 reads CAWSVQGGYEQYF. The CDR3 nucleotides are TGTGCCTGGAGTGTACAGGGGGGATACGAGCAGTACTTC.

V gene TRBV6-5 combines with J gene TRBJ2-3, with 9 bases identical to TRBD2. The germline V gene has CDR1 MNHEY and CDR2 SVGAGI. The J segment lost 0 bases and the V segment lost 6 bases, leaving 4 bases of the junction unmatched. The CDR3 contains 15 residues. In DNA, the CDR3 is TGTGCCAGCAGCCCTAGCGGGACTAGCACAGATACGCAGTATTTT. Its translation is CASSPSGTSTDTQYF.

The chain joins TRBV1 to TRBJ2-7; the table's D call TRBD2 went unverified against the DNA. TRBV1 is tagged as a pseudogene. This CDR3 contains 12 residues. Here the CDR3 reads CTSSPPYDSQYF. In nucleotides, the CDR3 is TGCACCAGCAGCCCCCCGTACGACTCACAGTACTTC.

This clone has only a few counts. The chain uses TRBV4-2 and TRBJ2-1, with D unclear. Germline V gives CDR1 LGHNA, CDR2 YNFKEQ. The CDR3 is 17 amino acids. The ends were cut back, 0 bases at V and 0 bases at J, with 12 bases in the middle. CDR3 sequence reads: CASSQELSLSSYNEQFF. CDR3 nucleotide sequence: TGTGCCAGCAGCCAAGAATTATCCCTGAGCTCCTACAATGAGCAGTTCTTC.

The chain carries TRBV6-4 and TRBJ2-6; D call uncertain. The germline V and J ends were trimmed by 2 bases and 2 bases, with 7 bases remaining between them. Germline values: CDR1 MRHNA, CDR2 SNTAGT. The CDR3 runs to 15 residues. The CDR3 coding sequence is TGTGCCAGCAGTGACGGCGCGGCTGGGGCCAACGTCCTGACTTTC. Protein product: CASSDGAAGANVLTF.

The chain carries TRBV25-1 and TRBJ1-1; 10 nucleotides align to TRBD1. After removal of 8 bases from V and 3 bases from J, the junction contained 12 bases not matched to a gene. CDR3 length equals 16 residues. Germline CDR1 MGHDK, CDR2 SYGVNS. In nucleotides, the CDR3 is TGTGCCAGCGCTAGGGGGGGGACAGGGGTGGACACTGAAGCTTTCTTT. Translation gives CASARGGTGVDTEAFF.

The chain combines TRBV18 with TRBJ1-1; 8 positions agree with TRBD1. The germline gives CDR1 KGHSH, CDR2 LQKENI. The CDR3 is 15 residues long. Trimming removed 0 bases from V and 4 bases from J; junction bases left unmatched: 4. CDR3 amino acids: CASSPPLDRATEAFF. As DNA, the CDR3 is TGTGCCAGCTCACCACCGTTGGACAGGGCCACTGAAGCTTTCTTT.

The count of this clone is one. The chain uses TRBV7-6 and TRBJ1-6, with 12 bases fitting TRBD1. This CDR3 contains 16 residues. Germline CDR1 and CDR2: SGHVS and FNYEAQ. With V trimmed by 1 base and J by 7 bases, 2 bases remained unmatched. The CDR3 sequence: CASSLGGQGANSPLHF. CDR3 bases: TGTGCCAGCAGCTTAGGGGGACAGGGGGCAAATTCACCCCTCCACTTT.

This chain connects TRBV18 to TRBJ2-3; TRBD2 might be the D (5 bases). V lost 0 bases, J lost 5 bases, and 9 bases lay in between. The CDR3 sequence is 14 residues long. Germline V lookup: CDR1 KGHSH, CDR2 LQKENI. Written as DNA, the CDR3 is TGTGCCAGCTCACCACCGGCAGGAGGAGATACGCAGTATTTT. It codes for CASSPPAGGDTQYF.

The chain links TRBV18 to TRBJ1-2, with 7 bases lining up with TRBD1. There are 14 residues in the CDR3. From germline, CDR1 is KGHSH and CDR2 LQKENI. V shed 6 bases, J shed 2 bases, and the junction held 6 bases outside the gene matches. CDR3 nucleotide sequence: TGTGCCAGCTCGCGGGACAGCGAAAACTATGGCTACACCTTC. Translated: CASSRDSENYGYTF.

This chain links TRBV4-3 with TRBJ1-4; TRBD1 might be the D (5 bases). The CDR3 consists of 16 residues. Trimming removed 1 base from V and 2 bases from J, with 11 bases in between. The germline gives CDR1 LGHNA, CDR2 YSLEER. The CDR3 bases are TGCGCCAGCAGCCAAGTGTATGGGACTACTAATGAAAAACTGTTTTTT. This gives the protein CASSQVYGTTNEKLFF.

The chain couples TRBV10-3 to TRBJ1-2; TRBD1 might be the D (6 bases). The V gene lost 3 bases and the J gene lost 5 bases, with 13 bases spanning the gap. CDR3 length: 14 amino acids. Germline V gene lookup returns CDR1 ENHRY and CDR2 SYGVKD. CDR3 coding DNA: TGTGCCATCAGTGAAATAGGGGGGGTTTATGGCTACACCTTC. The encoded protein is CAISEIGGVYGYTF.

A few counts support this clone. The chain uses TRBV6-5 and TRBJ1-3, with TRBD1 matching over 8 bases. This CDR3 has 15 amino acids. Germline V gene data show CDR1 as MNHEY and CDR2 as SVGAGI. The ends lost 6 bases at V and 4 bases at J; junction bases unmatched: 8. The CDR3 here is CASSRDRGVGNTIYF. The CDR3 DNA reads as TGTGCCAGCAGCCGCGACAGGGGAGTGGGAAACACCATATATTTT.